A selection of T cell receptor beta chains follows, all from one sample in a study of cytomegalovirus exposure and HLA in healthy donors. This table comes from immunoSEQ multiplex PCR, and its TCRdb copy is limited to in-frame clones, with some not included. The data hold around 90,000 clones, with 80% observed a single time. The sequencing input was PBMCs. These receptor sequences come from a man aged 25-45 years in good health and CMV-seronegative. The CDR3 runs from the conserved cysteine through the conserved F or W. D genes are given only for firm matches. Clone size is not always given. Where it is, it says once, few, many or a class for expanded clones.

D	V	J	size	CDR3	DNA
TRBD2	TRBV9	TRBJ2-5	once	CASSVGFAGGPGETQYF	TGTGCCAGCAGCGTAGGTTTCGCGGGAGGGCCCGGAGAGACCCAGTACTTC
TRBD1	TRBV6-1	TRBJ2-7	.	CASSFRTGIYEQYF	TGTGCCAGCAGTTTCCGGACAGGGATCTACGAGCAGTACTTC
.	TRBV7-2	TRBJ2-3	.	CASSFTPTDTQYF	TGTGCCAGCAGCTTCACACCTACAGATACGCAGTATTTT
.	TRBV19	TRBJ2-2	.	CASSISAGGNGELFF	TGTGCCAGTAGTATCTCCGCAGGGGGGAACGGGGAGCTGTTTTTT
.	TRBV5-6	TRBJ1-2	once	CASSHRVGGYTF	TGTGCCAGCAGCCACAGGGTAGGTGGCTACACCTTC
.	TRBV30	TRBJ1-4	.	CAWSLGTSLGLFF	TGTGCCTGGAGTCTCGGGACTTCACTGGGACTGTTTTTT
.	TRBV14	TRBJ2-2	.	CASSPGVGRLFF	TGTGCCAGCAGTCCGGGGGTGGGACGGCTGTTTTTT
.	TRBV11-3	TRBJ2-3	.	CASSFPTEYTDTQYF	TGTGCCAGCAGCTTTCCGACAGAATACACAGATACGCAGTATTTT
.	TRBV27	TRBJ2-7	.	CATSTVPAYEQYF	TGTGCCACCAGTACCGTTCCGGCCTACGAGCAGTACTTC
TRBD1	TRBV5-1	TRBJ1-4	.	CASSLSDRAPTNEKLFF	TGCGCCAGCAGCTTGTCGGACAGGGCCCCAACTAATGAAAAACTGTTTTTT
TRBD1	TRBV7-6	TRBJ1-1	.	CASSLTGGAQSTEAFF	TGTGCCAGCAGCCTAACAGGGGGCGCGCAGTCCACTGAAGCTTTCTTT
TRBD2	TRBV29-1	TRBJ2-1	.	CSVGREGQSYNEQFF	TGCAGCGTTGGGCGGGAGGGCCAGTCCTACAATGAGCAGTTCTTC
.	TRBV5-4	TRBJ1-4	.	CASRDAGAGEKLFF	TGTGCCAGCAGGGACGCGGGGGCAGGGGAAAAACTGTTTTTT
TRBD1	TRBV30	TRBJ2-1	.	CAWNPDRNEQFF	TGTGCCTGGAACCCGGACAGGAATGAGCAGTTCTTC
.	TRBV27	TRBJ2-3	.	CASSYGSTQYF	TGTGCCAGCAGCTACGGGAGTACGCAGTATTTT
.	TRBV9	TRBJ1-4	.	CASSTRGSNEKLFF	TGTGCCAGCAGCACCCGGGGTTCTAATGAAAAACTGTTTTTT
TRBD1	TRBV14	TRBJ1-1	.	CASSVDRVGTEAFF	TGTGCCAGCAGCGTGGACAGGGTGGGGACTGAAGCTTTCTTT
.	TRBV27	TRBJ1-1	.	CASTFSPGMNTEAFF	TGTGCCAGCACCTTCTCGCCAGGCATGAACACTGAAGCTTTCTTT
.	TRBV25-1	TRBJ1-4	.	CASRPGATNEKLFF	TGTGCCAGCAGGCCGGGGGCAACTAATGAAAAACTGTTTTTT
TRBD2	TRBV5-6	TRBJ2-1	.	CASSGGLAGYNEQFF	TGTGCCAGCAGCGGGGGACTAGCGGGCTACAATGAGCAGTTCTTC
.	TRBV5-4	TRBJ2-5	.	CASSLASTRQETQYF	TGTGCCAGCAGCTTGGCGTCAACTAGACAAGAGACCCAGTACTTC
.	TRBV7-8	TRBJ1-3	.	CASRRGGSGNTIYF	TGTGCCAGCAGGCGTGGAGGCTCTGGAAACACCATATATTTT
.	TRBV7-9	TRBJ2-7	.	CASSLKQGVTYEQYF	TGTGCCAGCAGCTTAAAACAAGGGGTCACCTACGAGCAGTACTTC
.	TRBV5-8	TRBJ2-2	.	CASSLDSYTGELFF	TGTGCCAGCAGCCTCGACAGCTACACCGGGGAGCTGTTTTTT